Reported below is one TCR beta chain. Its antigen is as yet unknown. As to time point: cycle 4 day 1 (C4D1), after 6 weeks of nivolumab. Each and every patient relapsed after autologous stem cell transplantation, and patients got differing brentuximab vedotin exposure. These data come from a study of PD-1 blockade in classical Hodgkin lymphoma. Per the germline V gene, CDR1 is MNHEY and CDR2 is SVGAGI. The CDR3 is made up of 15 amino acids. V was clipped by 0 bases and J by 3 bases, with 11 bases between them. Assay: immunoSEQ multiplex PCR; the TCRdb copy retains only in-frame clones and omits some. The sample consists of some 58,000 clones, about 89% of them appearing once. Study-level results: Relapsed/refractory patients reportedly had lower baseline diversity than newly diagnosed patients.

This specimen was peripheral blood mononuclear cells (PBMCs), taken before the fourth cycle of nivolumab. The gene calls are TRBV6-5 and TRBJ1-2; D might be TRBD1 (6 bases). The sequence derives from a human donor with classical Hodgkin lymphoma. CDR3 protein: CASSYSTGSYYGYTF. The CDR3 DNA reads TGTGCCAGCAGTTACTCCACAGGGTCTTACTATGGCTACACCTTC.